The source of this T cell receptor beta chain is a study of cytomegalovirus exposure and HLA in healthy donors. Both 60 Vbeta primers and 13 Jbeta primers went into the PCR. Data came from immunoSEQ multiplex PCR; TCRdb stores just in-frame clones and leaves some out. The sample has 100,000 or so clones, 75% seen once. Trimming cost V 5 bases and J 6 bases, with 22 bases left between them. Germline assignment: CDR1 SGHAT and CDR2 FQNNGV. This CDR3 is built from 16 residues. The chain combines TRBV11-2 with TRBJ2-5, with a possible D match to TRBD2 (7 bases). The specimen sequenced was PBMCs. This TCR derives from a man aged 50 or older in good health and CMV-seronegative. CDR3 residues: CASSASRGGRGQTQYF. The CDR3 DNA is TGTGCCAGCAGCGCCTCGAGGGGGGGGCGGGGGCAGACCCAGTACTTC.